Listed below are T cell receptor beta chains from one sample, sequenced in a study of blood T cells in healthy people across ages. Each CDR3 protein is one row after TCRdb ran MiXCR on the 5' RACE reads. Of about 970,000 distinct CDR3 sequences in the sample, roughly 51% were seen once. The sequencing sample was made of blood. The receptors here all came from a woman aged 55-70 years in good health. The CDR3 runs from the conserved cysteine through the conserved F or W. A D gene is named only where the DNA matches it firmly. Size is stated for part of the rows, as once, few or many counts, or as a class when the clone is expanded.

D gene: TRBD2
clone size: once
J gene: TRBJ2-7
V gene: TRBV7-2
CDR3 DNA: TGTGCCAGCAGCTTAGAGGCGGGAGTCCGCGAGCAGTACTTC
CDR3 protein: CASSLEAGVREQYF

D gene: -
clone size: few
J gene: TRBJ2-6
V gene: TRBV2
CDR3 DNA: TGTGCCAGCAGACGCAGGGATTCTGGGGCCAACGTCCTGACTTTC
CDR3 protein: CASRRRDSGANVLTF

D gene: TRBD2
clone size: -
J gene: TRBJ2-1
V gene: TRBV10-3
CDR3 DNA: TGTGCCATCAGTGATCCTACTAGCGGGAGGGGCAATGAGCAGTTCTTC
CDR3 protein: CAISDPTSGRGNEQFF

D gene: -
clone size: -
J gene: TRBJ2-7
V gene: TRBV20-1
CDR3 DNA: TGCAGTGCTAGAGACCTGGACGGCGACACCTTCTACGAGCAGTACTTC
CDR3 protein: CSARDLDGDTFYEQYF

D gene: TRBD1
clone size: few
J gene: TRBJ2-5
V gene: TRBV20-1
CDR3 DNA: TGCAGTGCTAGAGACGCGTGGGACAGGGGGCCGTCCGGGACCCAGTACTTC
CDR3 protein: CSARDAWDRGPSGTQYF

D gene: -
clone size: -
J gene: TRBJ2-7
V gene: TRBV9
CDR3 DNA: TGTGCCAGCAGCGTAGGCATAGGGAGCTCCTACGAGCAGTACTTC
CDR3 protein: CASSVGIGSSYEQYF

D gene: TRBD2
clone size: -
J gene: TRBJ2-7
V gene: TRBV29-1
CDR3 DNA: TGCAGCGTTCGGCTAGCGGGGGACTCCTACGAGCAGTACTTC
CDR3 protein: CSVRLAGDSYEQYF

D gene: -
clone size: few
J gene: TRBJ2-3
V gene: TRBV27
CDR3 DNA: TGTGCCAGCACCAGTAGGGTTACCAGGGATACGCAGTATTTT
CDR3 protein: CASTSRVTRDTQYF

D gene: TRBD2
clone size: -
J gene: TRBJ2-3
V gene: TRBV20-1
CDR3 DNA: TGCAGTGCTAGAGATGGGCTAGCGGGCCGGGCAGATACGCAGTATTTT
CDR3 protein: CSARDGLAGRADTQYF

D gene: TRBD2
clone size: -
J gene: TRBJ2-7
V gene: TRBV7-2
CDR3 DNA: TGTGCCAGCAGCTTAACGTTTAGCGGGAGACTGGGATACGAGCAGTACTTC
CDR3 protein: CASSLTFSGRLGYEQYF

D gene: -
clone size: few
J gene: TRBJ2-5
V gene: TRBV5-1
CDR3 DNA: TGCGCCAGCAGCTTGGGGGGCGGGGACGAGACCCAGTACTTC
CDR3 protein: CASSLGGGDETQYF

D gene: TRBD2
clone size: few
J gene: TRBJ2-3
V gene: TRBV7-2
CDR3 DNA: TGTGCCAGCAACCAGGGCGGGAGGGGTGGCACAGATACGCAGTATTTT
CDR3 protein: CASNQGGRGGTDTQYF

D gene: TRBD1
clone size: -
J gene: TRBJ1-4
V gene: TRBV18
CDR3 DNA: TGTGCCAGCTCACGTCCCCCGGGACAGAATGAAAAACTGTTTTTT
CDR3 protein: CASSRPPGQNEKLFF

D gene: TRBD2
clone size: -
J gene: TRBJ2-3
V gene: TRBV4-1
CDR3 DNA: TGCGCCAGCAGCCGAAGGACTAGCGGAACTGGAGATACGCAGTATTTT
CDR3 protein: CASSRRTSGTGDTQYF

D gene: -
clone size: -
J gene: TRBJ1-2
V gene: TRBV4-3
CDR3 DNA: TGCGCCAGCAGCCATGCTGGGAGCTATGGCTACACCTTC
CDR3 protein: CASSHAGSYGYTF

D gene: TRBD1
clone size: many
J gene: TRBJ1-2
V gene: TRBV4-3
CDR3 DNA: TGCGCCAGCAGCCAGGGAACAGGGGAAGCTAACTATGGCTACACCTTC
CDR3 protein: CASSQGTGEANYGYTF

D gene: -
clone size: few
J gene: TRBJ2-1
V gene: TRBV28
CDR3 DNA: TGTGCCAGCAGGCCGGGACTGTCCTACAATGAGCAGTTCTTC
CDR3 protein: CASRPGLSYNEQFF

D gene: -
clone size: few
J gene: TRBJ2-1
V gene: TRBV5-1
CDR3 DNA: TGCGCCAGCAGCGAAAACAGACTCGTCGAGCAGTTCTTC
CDR3 protein: CASSENRLVEQFF

D gene: -
clone size: -
J gene: TRBJ2-2
V gene: TRBV29-1
CDR3 DNA: -
CDR3 protein: CSVAQGAYEQYFGELFF

D gene: TRBD1
clone size: -
J gene: TRBJ2-3
V gene: TRBV12-3/TRBV12-4
CDR3 DNA: TGTGCCAGCAGTCCCCGGGGACAGGGGGGAACAGATACGCAGTATTTT
CDR3 protein: CASSPRGQGGTDTQYF

D gene: -
clone size: -
J gene: TRBJ1-3
V gene: TRBV3-1
CDR3 DNA: TGTGCCAGCAGCCAAGTTGCTAACCTGAGGAACTCTGGAAACACCATATATTTT
CDR3 protein: CASSQVANLRNSGNTIYF

D gene: -
clone size: -
J gene: TRBJ2-1
V gene: TRBV6-1
CDR3 DNA: TGTGCCAGCAGTGAGAACAGAGAGAATGAGCAGTTCTTC
CDR3 protein: CASSENRENEQFF

D gene: TRBD2
clone size: -
J gene: TRBJ2-1
V gene: TRBV10-3
CDR3 DNA: TGTGCCATCAGTGATGGGCGGGAGTATGAGCAGTTCTTC
CDR3 protein: CAISDGREYEQFF

D gene: TRBD2
clone size: -
J gene: TRBJ2-3
V gene: TRBV20-1
CDR3 DNA: TGCAGTGCTACCACTAGCGGGAGACGGTCAGATACGCAGTATTTT
CDR3 protein: CSATTSGRRSDTQYF

D gene: TRBD1
clone size: -
J gene: TRBJ2-3
V gene: TRBV29-1
CDR3 DNA: TGCAGCGTTGAAGCGACAGGGGGGGATACGCAGTATTTT
CDR3 protein: CSVEATGGDTQYF

D gene: -
clone size: few
J gene: TRBJ2-5
V gene: TRBV20-1
CDR3 DNA: TGCAGTGCTAGGGGGGACCTACGCTCAGAGACCCAGTACTTC
CDR3 protein: CSARGDLRSETQYF

D gene: TRBD2
clone size: -
J gene: TRBJ2-5
V gene: TRBV12-3/TRBV12-4
CDR3 DNA: TGTGCCAGCAGTTTCGCGGGAGAGGGCGGGACCCAGTACTTC
CDR3 protein: CASSFAGEGGTQYF

D gene: TRBD1
clone size: -
J gene: TRBJ2-3
V gene: TRBV27
CDR3 DNA: TGTGCCAGCAGTCGGGACAGCCCAGATACGCAGTATTTT
CDR3 protein: CASSRDSPDTQYF

D gene: -
clone size: -
J gene: TRBJ2-4
V gene: TRBV6-2/TRBV6-3
CDR3 DNA: TGTGCCAGCAGTTACTCGTGGGGGGCAGGGCTAGCCAAAAACATTCAGTACTTC
CDR3 protein: CASSYSWGAGLAKNIQYF

D gene: -
clone size: -
J gene: TRBJ2-3
V gene: TRBV7-9
CDR3 DNA: TGTGCCAGCAGGGGGGTGGGGTCCGAAGATAGAGATACGCAGTATTTT
CDR3 protein: CASRGVGSEDRDTQYF

D gene: -
clone size: -
J gene: TRBJ1-6
V gene: TRBV14
CDR3 DNA: TGTGCCAGCAGCGTACCGACAGCGAGCTCCTATAATTCACCCCTCCACTTT
CDR3 protein: CASSVPTASSYNSPLHF

D gene: -
clone size: many
J gene: TRBJ1-1
V gene: TRBV7-6
CDR3 DNA: TGTGCCAGCAGCTTAGCCTTGGGTTTCGGCACTGAAGCTTTCTTT
CDR3 protein: CASSLALGFGTEAFF

D gene: -
clone size: -
J gene: TRBJ1-1
V gene: TRBV2
CDR3 DNA: TGTGCCAGCAGTCCAGCCCGGGACACTGAAGCTTTCTTT
CDR3 protein: CASSPARDTEAFF

D gene: -
clone size: few
J gene: TRBJ2-1
V gene: TRBV7-2
CDR3 DNA: TGTGCCAGCAGCTTAGGGCTCGAGGATGAGCAGTTCTTC
CDR3 protein: CASSLGLEDEQFF

D gene: -
clone size: -
J gene: TRBJ2-7
V gene: TRBV20-1
CDR3 DNA: TGCAGTGCTAGAGTTCTGGGGAACGAGCAGTACTTC
CDR3 protein: CSARVLGNEQYF

D gene: -
clone size: -
J gene: TRBJ2-5
V gene: TRBV27
CDR3 DNA: TGTGCCAGCAGTCCTGGGGGGTACCAAGAGACCCAGTACTTC
CDR3 protein: CASSPGGYQETQYF

D gene: -
clone size: -
J gene: TRBJ1-2
V gene: TRBV27
CDR3 DNA: TGTGCCAGCAGTTTAATGCCGGGGTCTGAACGCTATGGCTACACCTTC
CDR3 protein: CASSLMPGSERYGYTF

D gene: -
clone size: -
J gene: TRBJ2-5
V gene: TRBV7-2
CDR3 DNA: TGTGCCAGCAGCTGGGCAGGGCGAGGAGAGACCCAGTACTTC
CDR3 protein: CASSWAGRGETQYF

D gene: -
clone size: few
J gene: TRBJ2-1
V gene: TRBV5-1
CDR3 DNA: TGCGCCAGCAGCTTTAGCGGATCAGGATACAATGAGCAGTTCTTC
CDR3 protein: CASSFSGSGYNEQFF

D gene: -
clone size: few
J gene: TRBJ2-5
V gene: TRBV5-1
CDR3 DNA: TGCGCCAGCAGCTTTGGTGAAGCCCAAGAGACCCAGTACTTC
CDR3 protein: CASSFGEAQETQYF

D gene: -
clone size: -
J gene: TRBJ2-5
V gene: TRBV2
CDR3 DNA: TGTGCCAGCAGTGAAGAGGGTTGGGGGACCCAGTACTTC
CDR3 protein: CASSEEGWGTQYF

D gene: -
clone size: -
J gene: TRBJ2-5
V gene: TRBV20-1
CDR3 DNA: TGCAGTGCCATCCCTCCGAGGGGCCAGGAGACCCAGTACTTC
CDR3 protein: CSAIPPRGQETQYF

D gene: TRBD2
clone size: -
J gene: TRBJ2-1
V gene: TRBV12-3/TRBV12-4
CDR3 DNA: TGTGCCAGCACTTCAGGGCGGGGGTACAATGAGCAGTTCTTC
CDR3 protein: CASTSGRGYNEQFF

D gene: -
clone size: -
J gene: TRBJ2-1
V gene: TRBV7-8
CDR3 DNA: TGTGCCAGCAGCTTAGCAGTGGGAGCGGTCTACAATGAGCAGTTCTTC
CDR3 protein: CASSLAVGAVYNEQFF

D gene: -
clone size: few
J gene: TRBJ2-7
V gene: TRBV2
CDR3 DNA: TGTGCCAGCAAATACGCAATGGGGGGTGTCGAGCAGTACTTC
CDR3 protein: CASKYAMGGVEQYF

D gene: -
clone size: -
J gene: TRBJ1-5
V gene: TRBV10-3
CDR3 DNA: TGTGCCATCAGTGGCCTCCTCGTTTCAGATAGCAATCAGCCCCAGCATTTT
CDR3 protein: CAISGLLVSDSNQPQHF

D gene: -
clone size: -
J gene: TRBJ2-3
V gene: TRBV12-3/TRBV12-4
CDR3 DNA: TGTGCCAGCAGATTGATTAAAGATACGCAGTATTTT
CDR3 protein: CASRLIKDTQYF

D gene: TRBD2
clone size: -
J gene: TRBJ2-7
V gene: TRBV6-5
CDR3 DNA: TGTGCCAGCAGTTTGGAGCGGGGCCTCGGCGAGCAGTACTTC
CDR3 protein: CASSLERGLGEQYF

D gene: TRBD2
clone size: -
J gene: TRBJ2-5
V gene: TRBV14
CDR3 DNA: TGTGCCAGCAGCAAGGGAGGGATGGCGGGAGCTTTGGAAGAGACCCAGTACTTC
CDR3 protein: CASSKGGMAGALEETQYF

D gene: TRBD2
clone size: -
J gene: TRBJ2-2
V gene: TRBV6-2/TRBV6-3
CDR3 DNA: TGTGCCAGCAGTTACTCGCCAGGACTAGCGGGCACCGGGGAGCTGTTTTTT
CDR3 protein: CASSYSPGLAGTGELFF

D gene: TRBD2
clone size: -
J gene: TRBJ2-7
V gene: TRBV12-3/TRBV12-4
CDR3 DNA: TGTGCCAGCAGCCGTACTAGCGGGAGTTTCTACGAGCAGTACTTC
CDR3 protein: CASSRTSGSFYEQYF